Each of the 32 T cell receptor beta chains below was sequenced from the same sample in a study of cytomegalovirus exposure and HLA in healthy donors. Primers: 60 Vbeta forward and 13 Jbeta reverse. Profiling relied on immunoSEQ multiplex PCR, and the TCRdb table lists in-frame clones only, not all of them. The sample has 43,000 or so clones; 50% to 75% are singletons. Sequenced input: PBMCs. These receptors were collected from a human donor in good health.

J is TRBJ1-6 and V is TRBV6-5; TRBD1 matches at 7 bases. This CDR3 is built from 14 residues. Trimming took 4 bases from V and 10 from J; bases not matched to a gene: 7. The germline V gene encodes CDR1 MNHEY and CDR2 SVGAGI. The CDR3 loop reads CASSSDRVISPLHF. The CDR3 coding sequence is TGTGCCAGCAGTTCCGACAGGGTGATCTCACCCCTCCACTTT.

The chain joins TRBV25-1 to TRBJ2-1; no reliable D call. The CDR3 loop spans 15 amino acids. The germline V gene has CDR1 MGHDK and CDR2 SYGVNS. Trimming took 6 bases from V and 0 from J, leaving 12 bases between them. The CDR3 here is CASSPRSFSYNEQFF. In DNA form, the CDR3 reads TGTGCCAGCAGCCCCCGGAGTTTCTCCTACAATGAGCAGTTCTTC.

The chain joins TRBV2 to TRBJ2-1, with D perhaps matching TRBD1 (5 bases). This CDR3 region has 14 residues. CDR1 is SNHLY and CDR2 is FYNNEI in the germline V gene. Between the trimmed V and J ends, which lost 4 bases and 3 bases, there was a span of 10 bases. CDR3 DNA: TGTGCCAGCAGTGTTAGGGGAAGCTACAATGAGCAGTTCTTC. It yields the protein CASSVRGSYNEQFF.

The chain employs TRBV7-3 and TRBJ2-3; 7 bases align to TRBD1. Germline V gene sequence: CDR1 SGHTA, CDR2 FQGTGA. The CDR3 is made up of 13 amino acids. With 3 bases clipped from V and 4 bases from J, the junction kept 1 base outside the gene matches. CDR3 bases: TGTGCCAGCAGCTTCGGGACAGCAGATACGCAGTATTTT. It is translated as CASSFGTADTQYF.

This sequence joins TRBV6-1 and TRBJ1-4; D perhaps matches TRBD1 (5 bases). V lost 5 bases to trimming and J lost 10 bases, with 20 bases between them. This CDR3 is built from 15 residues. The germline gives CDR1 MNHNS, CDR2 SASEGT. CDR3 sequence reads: CASSTRDAGDGKLFF. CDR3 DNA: TGTGCCAGCAGTACACGGGACGCGGGAGACGGAAAACTGTTTTTT.

Written as DNA, the CDR3 is TGTGCCAGCAGTTTAACTAGCTCCTGGTCCTACGAGCAGTACTTC. It codes for CASSLTSSWSYEQYF. The chain uses TRBV28 and TRBJ2-5; tentative D call: TRBD2 (6 bases). The last part of the DNA fits TRBJ2-7 better; the J call may be wrong. The CDR3 extends over 15 amino acids. Germline CDR1 reads MDHEN; CDR2 reads SYDVKM.

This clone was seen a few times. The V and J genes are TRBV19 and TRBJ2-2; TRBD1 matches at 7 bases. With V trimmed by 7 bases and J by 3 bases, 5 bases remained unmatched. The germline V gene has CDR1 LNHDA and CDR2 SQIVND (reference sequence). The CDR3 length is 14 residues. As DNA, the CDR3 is TGTGCCAGTAAGAGGGGGCTGGACACCGGGGAGCTGTTTTTT. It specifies CASKRGLDTGELFF. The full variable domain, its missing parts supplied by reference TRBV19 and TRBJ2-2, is DGGITQSPKYLFRKEGQNVTLSCEQNLNHDAMYWYRQDPGQGLRLIYYSQIVNDFQKGDIAEGYSVSREKKESFPLTVTSAQKNPTAFYLCASKRGLDTGELFFGEGSRLTVL.

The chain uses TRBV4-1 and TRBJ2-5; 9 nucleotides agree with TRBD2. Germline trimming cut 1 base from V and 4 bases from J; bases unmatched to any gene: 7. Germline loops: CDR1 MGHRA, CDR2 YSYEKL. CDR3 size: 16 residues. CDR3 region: CASSQVRGGLRETQYF. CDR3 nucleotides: TGCGCCAGCAGCCAAGTGCGGGGGGGCCTTAGAGAGACCCAGTACTTC.

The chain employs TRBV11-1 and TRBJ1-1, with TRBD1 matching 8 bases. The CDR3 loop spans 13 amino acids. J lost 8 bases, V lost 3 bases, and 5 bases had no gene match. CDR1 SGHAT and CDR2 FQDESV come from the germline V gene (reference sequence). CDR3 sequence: CASSFGQGFEAFF. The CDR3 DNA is TGTGCCAGCAGCTTCGGACAGGGTTTCGAAGCTTTCTTT.

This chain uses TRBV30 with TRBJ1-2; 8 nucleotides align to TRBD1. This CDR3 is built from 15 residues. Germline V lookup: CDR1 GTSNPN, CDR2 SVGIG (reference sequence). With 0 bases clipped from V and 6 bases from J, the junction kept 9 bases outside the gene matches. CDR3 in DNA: TGTGCCTGGAGTGTACCTCGGACAGGGCAGGATGGCTACACCTTC. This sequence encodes CAWSVPRTGQDGYTF.

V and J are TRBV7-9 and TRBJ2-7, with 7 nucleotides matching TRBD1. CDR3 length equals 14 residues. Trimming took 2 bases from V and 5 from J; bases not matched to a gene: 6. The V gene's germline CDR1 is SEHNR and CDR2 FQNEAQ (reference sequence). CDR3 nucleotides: TGTGCCAGCAGCTTAAACCAGGGGGTCGACGAGCAGTACTTC. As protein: CASSLNQGVDEQYF.

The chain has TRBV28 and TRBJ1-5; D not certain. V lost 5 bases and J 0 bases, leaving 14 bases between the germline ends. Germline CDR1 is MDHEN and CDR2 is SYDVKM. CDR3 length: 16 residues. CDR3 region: CASSDRVRLSNQPQHF. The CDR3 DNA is TGTGCCAGCAGTGACCGGGTCCGTCTTAGCAATCAGCCCCAGCATTTT. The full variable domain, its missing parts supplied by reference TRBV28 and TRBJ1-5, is DVKVTQSSRYLVKRTGEKVFLECVQDMDHENMFWYRQDPGLGLRLIYFSYDVKMKEKGDIPEGYSVSREKKERFSLILESASTNQTSMYLCASSDRVRLSNQPQHFGDGTRLSIL.

The CDR3 region is CASSGGGQGKETQYF. CDR3 nucleotide sequence: TGTGCCAGCAGCGGGGGGGGACAGGGAAAAGAGACCCAGTACTTC. V is TRBV5-4 and J is TRBJ2-5, with TRBD1 matching 9 bases. J gave up 3 bases and V 4 bases, and 7 bases lay outside the gene matches. This CDR3 is 15 amino acids long. From germline, CDR1 is SGHNT and CDR2 YYREEE (reference sequence).

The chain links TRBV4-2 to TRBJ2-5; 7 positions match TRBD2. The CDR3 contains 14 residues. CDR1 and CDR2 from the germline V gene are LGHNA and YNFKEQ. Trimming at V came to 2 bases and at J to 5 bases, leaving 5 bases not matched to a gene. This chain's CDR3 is CASSQRGVSETQYF. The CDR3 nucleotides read TGTGCCAGCAGCCAACGGGGGGTGTCGGAGACCCAGTACTTC.

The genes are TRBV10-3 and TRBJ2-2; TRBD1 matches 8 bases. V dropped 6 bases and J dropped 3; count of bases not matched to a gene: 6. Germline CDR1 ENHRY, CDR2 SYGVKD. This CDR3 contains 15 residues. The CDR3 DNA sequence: TGTGCCATCAGACCGACAGGGGAAGACACCGGGGAGCTGTTTTTT. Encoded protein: CAIRPTGEDTGELFF.

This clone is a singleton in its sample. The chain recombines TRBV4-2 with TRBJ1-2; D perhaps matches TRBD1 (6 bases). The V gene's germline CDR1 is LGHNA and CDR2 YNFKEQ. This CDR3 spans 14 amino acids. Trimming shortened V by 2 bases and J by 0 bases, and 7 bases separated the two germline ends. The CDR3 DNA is TGTGCCAGCAGCCAAACAGGGACTAACTATGGCTACACCTTC. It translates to CASSQTGTNYGYTF.

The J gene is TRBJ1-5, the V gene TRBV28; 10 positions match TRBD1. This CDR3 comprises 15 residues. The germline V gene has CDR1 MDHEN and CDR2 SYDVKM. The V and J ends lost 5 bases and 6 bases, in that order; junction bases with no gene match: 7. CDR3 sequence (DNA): TGTGCCAGCAGTAGATTCTGGGACAGGGGTCAGCCCCAGCATTTT. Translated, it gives CASSRFWDRGQPQHF.

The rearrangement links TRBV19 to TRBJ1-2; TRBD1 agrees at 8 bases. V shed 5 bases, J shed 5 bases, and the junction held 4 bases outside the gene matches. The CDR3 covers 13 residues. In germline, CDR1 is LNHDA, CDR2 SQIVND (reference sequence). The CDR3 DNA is TGTGCCAGTAGTCACAGGGGGGGTTATGGCTACACCTTC. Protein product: CASSHRGGYGYTF.

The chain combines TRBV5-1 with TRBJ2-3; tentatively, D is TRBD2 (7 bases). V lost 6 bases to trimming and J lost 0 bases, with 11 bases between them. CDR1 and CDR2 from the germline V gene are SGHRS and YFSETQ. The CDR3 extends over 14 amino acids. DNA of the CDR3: TGCGCCAGCAACAGGGAGGGGAGCACAGATACGCAGTATTTT. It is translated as CASNREGSTDTQYF.

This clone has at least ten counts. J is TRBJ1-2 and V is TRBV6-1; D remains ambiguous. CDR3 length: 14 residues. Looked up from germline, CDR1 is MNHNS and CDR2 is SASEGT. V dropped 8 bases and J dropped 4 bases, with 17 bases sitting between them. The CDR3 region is CASRKLDTRYGYTF. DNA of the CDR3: TGTGCCAGCCGAAAACTAGACACGCGCTATGGCTACACCTTC.

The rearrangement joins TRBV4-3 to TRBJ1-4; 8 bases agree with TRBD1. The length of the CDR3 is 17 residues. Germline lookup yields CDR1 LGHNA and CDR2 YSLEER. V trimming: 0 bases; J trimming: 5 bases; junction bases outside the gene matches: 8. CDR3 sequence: CASSQDTRTGSNEKLFF. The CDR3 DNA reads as TGCGCCAGCAGCCAAGACACCCGGACAGGGTCAAATGAAAAACTGTTTTTT.

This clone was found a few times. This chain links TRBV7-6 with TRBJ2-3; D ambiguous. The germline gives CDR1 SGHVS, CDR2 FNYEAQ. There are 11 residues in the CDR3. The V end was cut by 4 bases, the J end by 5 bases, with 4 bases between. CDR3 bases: TGTGCCAGCAGCTCGGTAGATACGCAGTATTTT. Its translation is CASSSVDTQYF.

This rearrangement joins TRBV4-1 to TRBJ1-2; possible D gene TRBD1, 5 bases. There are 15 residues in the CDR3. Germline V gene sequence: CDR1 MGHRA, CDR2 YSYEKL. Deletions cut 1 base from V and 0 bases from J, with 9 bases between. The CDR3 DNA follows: TGCGCCAGCAGCCAAGGACAGCATACTAACTATGGCTACACCTTC. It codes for CASSQGQHTNYGYTF.

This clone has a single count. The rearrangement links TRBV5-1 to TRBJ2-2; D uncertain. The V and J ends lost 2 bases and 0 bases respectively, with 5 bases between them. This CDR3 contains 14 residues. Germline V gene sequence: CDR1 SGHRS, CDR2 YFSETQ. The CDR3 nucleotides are TGCGCCAGCAGCTTACAGACGAACACCGGGGAGCTGTTTTTT. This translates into CASSLQTNTGELFF. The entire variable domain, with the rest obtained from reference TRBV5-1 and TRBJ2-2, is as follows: KAGVTQTPRYLIKTRGQQVTLSCSPISGHRSVSWYQQTPGQGLQFLFEYFSETQRNKGNFPGRFSGRQFSNSRSEMNVSTLELGDSALYLCASSLQTNTGELFFGEGSRLTVL.

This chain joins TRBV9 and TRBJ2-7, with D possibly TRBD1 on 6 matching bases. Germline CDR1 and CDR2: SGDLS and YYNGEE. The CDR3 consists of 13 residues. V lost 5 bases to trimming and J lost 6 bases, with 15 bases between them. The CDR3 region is CASSETRGGEQYF. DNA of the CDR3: TGTGCCAGCAGTGAGACCAGGGGCGGCGAGCAGTACTTC.

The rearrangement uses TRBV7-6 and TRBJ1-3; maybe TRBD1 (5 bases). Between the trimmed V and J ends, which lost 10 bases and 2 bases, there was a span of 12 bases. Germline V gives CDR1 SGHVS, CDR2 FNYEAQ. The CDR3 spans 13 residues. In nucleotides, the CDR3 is TGTGCCATATCCCAGGGCCCTGGAAACACCATATATTTT. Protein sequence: CAISQGPGNTIYF.

As DNA, the CDR3 is TGTGCCAGCAGCTCTGGAGGGACGAGTTCCTACGAGCAGTACTTC. It is translated as CASSSGGTSSYEQYF. The V gene is TRBV7-2, the J gene TRBJ2-7; TRBD2 is a possible D gene (6 bases). This CDR3 has 15 amino acids. Trimming took off 4 bases at V and 1 base at J, with 14 bases between the two ends. Germline V CDR1 and CDR2: SGHTA, FQGNSA.

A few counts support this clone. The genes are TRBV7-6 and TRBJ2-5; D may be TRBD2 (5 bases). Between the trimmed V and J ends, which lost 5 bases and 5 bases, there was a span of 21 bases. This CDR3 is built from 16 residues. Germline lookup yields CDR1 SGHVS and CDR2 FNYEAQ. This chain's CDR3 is CASSTETEGVGETQYF. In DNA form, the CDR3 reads TGTGCCAGCAGCACAGAAACCGAGGGCGTTGGGGAGACCCAGTACTTC.

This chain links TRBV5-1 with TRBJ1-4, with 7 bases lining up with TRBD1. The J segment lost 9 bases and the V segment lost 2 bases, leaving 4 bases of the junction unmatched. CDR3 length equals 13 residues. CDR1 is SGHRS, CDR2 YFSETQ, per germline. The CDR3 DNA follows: TGCGCCAGCAGCTTCCAACAGGGGCAAAAACTGTTTTTT. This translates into CASSFQQGQKLFF.

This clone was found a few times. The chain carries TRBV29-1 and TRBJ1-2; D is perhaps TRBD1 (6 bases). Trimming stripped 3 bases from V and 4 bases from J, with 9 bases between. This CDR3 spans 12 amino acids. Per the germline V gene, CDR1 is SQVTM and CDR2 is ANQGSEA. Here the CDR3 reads CSVEDRLYGYTF. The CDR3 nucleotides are TGCAGCGTTGAGGACAGACTCTATGGCTACACCTTC.

The CDR3 reads CASSDTGQHTNEQFF. In DNA, the CDR3 is TGCGCCAGCAGTGACACAGGGCAACACACGAATGAGCAGTTCTTC. The chain links TRBV10-1 to TRBJ2-1, with D perhaps matching TRBD1 (6 bases). CDR1 and CDR2 (germline): WNHNN, SYGVQD (reference sequence). Between the trimmed V and J ends, which lost 3 bases and 7 bases, there was a span of 16 bases. This CDR3 is 15 amino acids long.

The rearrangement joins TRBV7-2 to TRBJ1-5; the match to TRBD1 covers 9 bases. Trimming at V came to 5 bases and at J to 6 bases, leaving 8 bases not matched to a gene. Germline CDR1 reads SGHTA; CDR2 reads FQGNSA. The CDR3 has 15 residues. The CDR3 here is CASSARTGDGQPQHF. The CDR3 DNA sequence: TGTGCCAGCAGCGCTAGGACAGGGGATGGTCAGCCCCAGCATTTT.